What follows are 11 T cell receptor beta chains derived from one specimen sequenced in a study of cytomegalovirus exposure and HLA in healthy donors. The PCR was carried out with 60 Vbeta primers and 13 Jbeta primers. Measured with immunoSEQ multiplex PCR; TCRdb has only the in-frame clones, and not every one. This table holds some 40,000 clones, around 53% found once. The specimen sequenced was PBMCs. All receptors derive from a woman aged 40 to 50 in good health and CMV-seropositive.

The gene calls are TRBV30 and TRBJ2-7; perhaps TRBD1 as D (5 bases). The CDR3 loop spans 12 amino acids. CDR1 is GTSNPN, CDR2 SVGIG, per germline (reference sequence). Trimming took off 0 bases at V and 3 bases at J, with 6 bases between the two ends. In nucleotides, the CDR3 is TGTGCCTGGAGTGTCCAGGGCTACGAGCAGTACTTC. Residues: CAWSVQGYEQYF.

The V call is TRBV7-2, the J call TRBJ2-3, with 8 bases aligning to TRBD2. This CDR3 has 15 residues. Germline V gene data show CDR1 as SGHTA and CDR2 as FQGNSA. V shed 0 bases and J 3 bases; nucleotides not matched to a gene: 2. The CDR3 coding sequence is TGTGCCAGCAGCTTAGCTAGCGGGGTAACAGATACGCAGTATTTT. Protein sequence: CASSLASGVTDTQYF.

As DNA, the CDR3 is TGCAGCGTTAAACAGACAGATACGCAGTATTTT. Its translation: CSVKQTDTQYF. The chain carries TRBV29-1 and TRBJ2-3; no clear D. V lost 5 bases, J lost 3 bases, and 6 bases lay in between. The CDR3 consists of 11 residues. CDR1 and CDR2 (germline): SQVTM, ANQGSEA.

The chain carries TRBV5-1 and TRBJ2-2; tentative D call: TRBD1 (5 bases). V was shortened by 6 bases and J by 6 bases, with 9 bases between the two germline ends. Germline V lookup: CDR1 SGHRS, CDR2 YFSETQ. The CDR3 totals 12 residues. The CDR3 DNA sequence: TGCGCCAGCAAAGGGGATCCCGGGGAGCTGTTTTTT. As protein: CASKGDPGELFF.

This clone turned up a few times. This chain uses TRBV7-9 with TRBJ1-5; D perhaps matches TRBD1 (6 bases). The CDR3 has 16 residues. The V gene lost 5 bases and the J gene lost 6 bases, with 20 bases spanning the gap. CDR1 is SEHNR and CDR2 is FQNEAQ in the germline V gene (reference sequence). The CDR3: CASSPEKGVFTQPQHF. The CDR3 region has the DNA TGTGCCAGCAGCCCGGAGAAGGGGGTCTTCACTCAGCCCCAGCATTTT.

The chain recombines TRBV5-6 with TRBJ2-1, with 14 bases aligning to TRBD2. V lost 4 bases and J lost 7; bases outside the gene matches: 7. This CDR3 has 16 amino acids. Germline-derived CDR1 and CDR2 are SGHDT and YYEEEE. Written as DNA, the CDR3 is TGTGCCAGCAGCCCTAGACTAGCGGGGGGGCGGAATGAGCAGTTCTTC. It encodes CASSPRLAGGRNEQFF.

This clone was seen more than once but under ten times. The chain links TRBV5-4 to TRBJ1-2; D uncertain. The CDR3 spans 14 residues. V lost 1 base to trimming and J lost 3 bases, with 10 bases between them. CDR1 is SGHNT, CDR2 YYREEE, per germline (reference sequence). CDR3 sequence (DNA): TGTGCCAGCAGCTTGAGCACAGAAGACTATGGCTACACCTTC. It encodes CASSLSTEDYGYTF.

This clone occurred a few times. The chain carries TRBV7-2 and TRBJ2-7; 10 nucleotides line up with TRBD1. The CDR3 length is 16 residues. From germline, CDR1 is SGHTA and CDR2 FQGNSA. The V segment lost 1 base and the J segment 7 bases; nucleotides outside the gene matches: 10. CDR3 residues: CASSLVGTGVLSEQYF. The CDR3 bases are TGTGCCAGCAGCTTAGTTGGGACAGGGGTCCTTTCTGAGCAGTACTTC.

This clone was observed a handful of times. V usage is TRBV18 and J usage is TRBJ1-5; the match to TRBD1 covers 7 bases. Looked up from germline, CDR1 is KGHSH and CDR2 is LQKENI. This CDR3 spans 13 amino acids. Trimming cost V 3 bases and J 4 bases; bases outside gene matches: 0. As DNA, the CDR3 is TGTGCCAGCTCACCGGGACAGAATCAGCCCCAGCATTTT. This translates into CASSPGQNQPQHF.

This clone was seen a few times. This chain uses TRBV6-1 with TRBJ1-4; D call uncertain. CDR1 and CDR2 from the germline V gene are MNHNS and SASEGT. This CDR3 is built from 13 residues. Trimming took 10 bases from V and 7 from J, leaving 16 bases between them. The CDR3 region is CATQREAPEKLFF. CDR3 sequence (DNA): TGTGCCACCCAGAGAGAGGCGCCTGAAAAACTGTTTTTT.

This clone showed up just once. V usage is TRBV4-2 and J usage is TRBJ1-2, with 8 positions matching TRBD1. V shed 0 bases and J 4 bases; nucleotides not matched to a gene: 13. Germline V gives CDR1 LGHNA, CDR2 YNFKEQ. This CDR3 contains 18 residues. CDR3 in amino acids: CASSQEAGGDLRSYGYTF. CDR3 DNA sequence: TGTGCCAGCAGCCAAGAGGCAGGGGGCGATTTGAGGAGCTATGGCTACACCTTC.